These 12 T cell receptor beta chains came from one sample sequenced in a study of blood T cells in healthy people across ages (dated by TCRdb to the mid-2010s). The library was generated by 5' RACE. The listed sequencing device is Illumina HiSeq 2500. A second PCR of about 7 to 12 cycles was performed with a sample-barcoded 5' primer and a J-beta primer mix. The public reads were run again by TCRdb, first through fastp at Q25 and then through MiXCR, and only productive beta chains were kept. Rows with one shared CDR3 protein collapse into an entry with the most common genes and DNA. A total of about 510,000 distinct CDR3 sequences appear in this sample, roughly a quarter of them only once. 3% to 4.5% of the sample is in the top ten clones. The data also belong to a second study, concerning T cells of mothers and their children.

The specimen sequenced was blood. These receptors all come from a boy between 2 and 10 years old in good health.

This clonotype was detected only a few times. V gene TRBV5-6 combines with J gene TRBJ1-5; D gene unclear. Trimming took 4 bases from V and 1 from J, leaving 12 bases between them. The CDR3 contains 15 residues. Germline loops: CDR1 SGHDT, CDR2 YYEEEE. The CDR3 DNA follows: TGTGCCAGCAGCACGGTAGGGTTGAGCAATCAGCCCCAGCATTTT. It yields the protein CASSTVGLSNQPQHF.

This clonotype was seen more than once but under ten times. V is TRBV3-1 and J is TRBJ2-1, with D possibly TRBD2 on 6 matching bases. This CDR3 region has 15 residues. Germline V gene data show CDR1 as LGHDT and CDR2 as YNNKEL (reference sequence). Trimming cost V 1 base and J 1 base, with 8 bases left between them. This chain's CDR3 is CASSQVGTSYNEQFF. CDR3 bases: TGTGCCAGCAGCCAAGTTGGGACTTCCTACAATGAGCAGTTCTTC.

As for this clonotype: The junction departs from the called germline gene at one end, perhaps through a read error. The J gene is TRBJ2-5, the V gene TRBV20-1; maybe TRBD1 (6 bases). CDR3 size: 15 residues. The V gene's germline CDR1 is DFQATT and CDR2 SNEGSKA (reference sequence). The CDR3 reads CSARGGRGELETQYF. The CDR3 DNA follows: TGCAGTGCGAGAGGTGGCAGGGGCGAATTGGAGACCCAGTACTTC.

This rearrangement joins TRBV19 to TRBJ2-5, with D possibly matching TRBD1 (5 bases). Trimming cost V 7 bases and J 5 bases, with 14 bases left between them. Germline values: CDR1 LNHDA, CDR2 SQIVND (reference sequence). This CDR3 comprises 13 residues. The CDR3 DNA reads TGTGCCAGTACCCGAGTCCAGGGTGAGACCCAGTACTTC. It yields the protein CASTRVQGETQYF.

The CDR3 region has the DNA TGTGCCAGCAGAGGGGCAGAGGAGACCCAGTACTTC. Translation: CASRGAEETQYF. The chain is built from TRBV9 and TRBJ2-5; D perhaps matches TRBD1 (5 bases). The V end lost 5 bases, the J end lost 5 bases, and 10 bases lay between the germline ends. Germline CDR1 is SGDLS and CDR2 is YYNGEE. The CDR3 spans 12 residues.

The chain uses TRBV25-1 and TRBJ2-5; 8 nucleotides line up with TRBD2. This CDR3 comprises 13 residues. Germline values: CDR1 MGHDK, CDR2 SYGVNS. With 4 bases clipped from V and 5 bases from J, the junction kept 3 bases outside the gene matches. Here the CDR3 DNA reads TGTGCCAGCAGTGGCGGGAGGAAGGAGACCCAGTACTTC. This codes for CASSGGRKETQYF. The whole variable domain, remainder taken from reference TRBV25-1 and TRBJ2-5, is EADIYQTPRYLVIGTGKKITLECSQTMGHDKMYWYQQDPGMELHLIHYSYGVNSTEKGDLSSESTVSRIRTEHFPLTLESARPSHTSQYLCASSGGRKETQYFGPGTRLLVL.

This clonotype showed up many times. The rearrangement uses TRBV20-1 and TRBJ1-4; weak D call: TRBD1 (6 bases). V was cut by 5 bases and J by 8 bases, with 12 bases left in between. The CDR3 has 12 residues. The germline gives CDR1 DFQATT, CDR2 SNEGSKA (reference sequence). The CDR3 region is CSALMQGEKLFF. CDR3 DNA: TGCAGTGCTCTGATGCAGGGGGAAAAACTGTTTTTT.

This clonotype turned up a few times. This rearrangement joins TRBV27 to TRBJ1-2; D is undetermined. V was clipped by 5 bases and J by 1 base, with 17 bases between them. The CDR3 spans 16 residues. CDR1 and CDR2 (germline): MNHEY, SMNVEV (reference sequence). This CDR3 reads CASSPSPSRDNYGYTF. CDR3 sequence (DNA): TGTGCCAGCAGTCCCTCCCCATCAAGGGATAACTATGGCTACACCTTC.

CDR3 protein: CASSLIYEGSGANVLTF. The CDR3 DNA follows: TGTGCCAGCTCACTAATTTACGAGGGCTCTGGGGCCAACGTCCTGACTTTC. The chain employs TRBV18 and TRBJ2-6; the D gene is possibly TRBD2 (5 bases). The CDR3 sequence is 17 residues long. V lost 4 bases and J 0 bases, leaving 13 bases between the germline ends. CDR1 is KGHSH and CDR2 is LQKENI in the germline V gene.

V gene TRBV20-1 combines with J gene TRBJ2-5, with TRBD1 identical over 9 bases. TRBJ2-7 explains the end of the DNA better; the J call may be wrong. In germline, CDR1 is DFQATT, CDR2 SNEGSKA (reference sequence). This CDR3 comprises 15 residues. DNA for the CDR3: TGCAGTGCTAGAGGTGAACAGGGGGCATGGTACGAGCAGTACTTC. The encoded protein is CSARGEQGAWYEQYF.

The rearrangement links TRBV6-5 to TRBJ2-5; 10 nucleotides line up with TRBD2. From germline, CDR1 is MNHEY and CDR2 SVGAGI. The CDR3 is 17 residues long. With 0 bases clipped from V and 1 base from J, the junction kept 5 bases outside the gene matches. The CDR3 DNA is TGTGCCAGCAGTTACTCTCCACTAGCGGGGACCCAAGAGACCCAGTACTTC. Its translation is CASSYSPLAGTQETQYF.

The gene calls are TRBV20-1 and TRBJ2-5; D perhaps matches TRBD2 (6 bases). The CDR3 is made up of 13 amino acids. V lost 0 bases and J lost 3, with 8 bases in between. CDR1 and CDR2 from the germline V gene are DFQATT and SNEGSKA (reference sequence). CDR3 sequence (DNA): TGCAGTGCTAGAGATCGGAGGGAAGAGACCCAGTACTTC. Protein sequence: CSARDRREETQYF.